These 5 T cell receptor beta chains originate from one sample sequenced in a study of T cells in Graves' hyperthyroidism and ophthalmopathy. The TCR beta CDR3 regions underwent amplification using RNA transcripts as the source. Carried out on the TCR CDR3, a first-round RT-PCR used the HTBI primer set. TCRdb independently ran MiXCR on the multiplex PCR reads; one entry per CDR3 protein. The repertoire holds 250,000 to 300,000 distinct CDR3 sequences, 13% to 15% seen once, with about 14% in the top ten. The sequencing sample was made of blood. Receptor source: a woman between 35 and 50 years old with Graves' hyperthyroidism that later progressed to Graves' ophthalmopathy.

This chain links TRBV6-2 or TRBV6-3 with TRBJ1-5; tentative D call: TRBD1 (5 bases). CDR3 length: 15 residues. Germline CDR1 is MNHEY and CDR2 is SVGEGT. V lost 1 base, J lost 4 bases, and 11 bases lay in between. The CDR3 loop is CASSYFRAPNQPQHF. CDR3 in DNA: TGTGCCAGCAGTTACTTCAGGGCTCCAAATCAGCCCCAGCATTTT.

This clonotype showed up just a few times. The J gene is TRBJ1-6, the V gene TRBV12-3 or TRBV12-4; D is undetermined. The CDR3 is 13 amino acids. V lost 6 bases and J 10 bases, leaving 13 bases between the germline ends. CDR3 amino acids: CASSRRSESPLHF. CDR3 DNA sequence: TGTGCCAGCAGCCGCCGTTCGGAGTCACCCCTCCACTTT.

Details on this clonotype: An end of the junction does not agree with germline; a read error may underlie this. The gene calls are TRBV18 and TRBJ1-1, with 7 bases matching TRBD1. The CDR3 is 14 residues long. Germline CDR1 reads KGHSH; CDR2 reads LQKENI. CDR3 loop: CATSPQGQGTEAFF. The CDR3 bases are TGTGCCACCTCACCACAGGGGCAGGGCACTGAAGCTTTCTTT.

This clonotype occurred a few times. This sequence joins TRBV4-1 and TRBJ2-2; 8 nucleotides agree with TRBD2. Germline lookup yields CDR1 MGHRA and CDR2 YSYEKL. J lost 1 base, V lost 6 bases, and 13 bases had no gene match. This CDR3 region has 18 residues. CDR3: CASSPRGSTSGNTGELFF. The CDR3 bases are TGCGCCAGCAGTCCCCGGGGTTCCACTAGCGGGAACACCGGGGAGCTGTTTTTT.

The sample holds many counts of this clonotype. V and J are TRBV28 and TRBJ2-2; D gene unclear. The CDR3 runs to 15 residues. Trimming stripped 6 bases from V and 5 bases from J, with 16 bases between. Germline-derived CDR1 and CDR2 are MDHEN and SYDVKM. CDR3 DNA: TGTGCCAGCAGCCTTACTACAATAAGGACCGGGGAGCTGTTTTTT. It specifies CASSLTTIRTGELFF.